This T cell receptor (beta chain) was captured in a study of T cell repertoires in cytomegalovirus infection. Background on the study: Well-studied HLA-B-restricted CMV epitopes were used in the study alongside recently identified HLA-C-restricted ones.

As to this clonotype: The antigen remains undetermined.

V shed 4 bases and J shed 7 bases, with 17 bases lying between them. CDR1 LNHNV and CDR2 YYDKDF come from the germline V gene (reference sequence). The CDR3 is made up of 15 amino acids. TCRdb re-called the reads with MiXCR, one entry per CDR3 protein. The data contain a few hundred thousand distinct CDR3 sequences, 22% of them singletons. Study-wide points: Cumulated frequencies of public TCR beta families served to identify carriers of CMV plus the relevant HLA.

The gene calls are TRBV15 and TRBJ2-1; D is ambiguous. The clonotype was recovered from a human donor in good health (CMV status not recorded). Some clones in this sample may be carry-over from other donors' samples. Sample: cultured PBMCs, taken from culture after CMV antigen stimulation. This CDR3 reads CATSTPVSLGNEQFF. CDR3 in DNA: TGTGCCACCAGCACCCCGGTGTCCTTAGGGAATGAGCAGTTCTTC.